The 21 T cell receptor beta chains reported below all come from one sample, sequenced in a study of cytomegalovirus exposure and HLA in healthy donors. The PCR employed 60 Vbeta primers together with 13 Jbeta primers. Clones were sequenced by immunoSEQ multiplex PCR, and TCRdb holds only the in-frame ones, with some missing. This sample has 90,000 to 150,000 clones; around three quarters occur once, and the top ten carry 3% to 4%. The sequencing input was PBMCs. These receptors originate from a woman in her twenties or thirties in good health and CMV-seropositive.

The V and J genes are TRBV20-1 and TRBJ2-5; D may be TRBD2 (6 bases). This CDR3 is built from 10 residues. The V gene's germline CDR1 is DFQATT and CDR2 SNEGSKA (reference sequence). Trimming removed 7 bases from V and 5 bases from J, with 8 bases in between. The CDR3 DNA follows: TGCAGTGGTGGAGGGGAGACCCAGTACTTC. Its translation is CSGGGETQYF.

V and J are TRBV5-1 and TRBJ2-3; 7 nucleotides agree with TRBD1. Germline lookup yields CDR1 SGHRS and CDR2 YFSETQ. The CDR3 spans 14 residues. Unmatched junction bases numbered 3, after V lost 3 bases and J lost 2 bases. In DNA form, the CDR3 reads TGCGCCAGCAGCTCTGACAGGGACACAGATACGCAGTATTTT. This translates into CASSSDRDTDTQYF.

The V call is TRBV15, the J call TRBJ1-5; D is perhaps TRBD1 (6 bases). V lost 4 bases and J 8 bases, leaving 12 bases between the germline ends. The CDR3 totals 13 residues. Germline loops: CDR1 LNHNV, CDR2 YYDKDF (reference sequence). In DNA form, the CDR3 reads TGTGCCACCAGCACCCGCTACAGGGAGCCCCAGCATTTT. This codes for CATSTRYREPQHF.

This chain uses TRBV28 with TRBJ1-3, with D perhaps TRBD1 (5 bases). CDR3 size: 11 residues. V lost 9 bases and J 4 bases, leaving 7 bases between the germline ends. The germline gives CDR1 MDHEN, CDR2 SYDVKM. The CDR3 loop is CASKGGNTIYF. The CDR3 DNA reads TGTGCCAGTAAGGGGGGAAACACCATATATTTT.

This chain joins TRBV6-1 and TRBJ2-7; 7 bases agree with TRBD1. The CDR3 is made up of 16 amino acids. Losses at the gene ends were 2 bases for V and 2 bases for J; bases not matched to a gene: 9. Germline lookup yields CDR1 MNHNS and CDR2 SASEGT. The CDR3 bases are TGTGCCAGCAGTGAAAACCTGGACAGGTTTGCCTACGAGCAGTACTTC. This gives the protein CASSENLDRFAYEQYF.

The V call is TRBV15, the J call TRBJ2-6; D is uncertain. The CDR3 is made up of 16 amino acids. CDR1 is LNHNV, CDR2 YYDKDF, per germline (reference sequence). The V end was cut by 1 base, the J end by 3 bases, with 10 bases between. The CDR3 loop is CATSRGRSGGANVLTF. CDR3 nucleotides: TGTGCCACCAGCAGAGGCAGGTCAGGTGGGGCCAACGTCCTGACTTTC.

The chain carries TRBV6-1 and TRBJ2-1; the D gene is possibly TRBD1 (6 bases). The length of the CDR3 is 15 residues. The germline V gene has CDR1 MNHNS and CDR2 SASEGT. Trimming removed 6 bases at V and 2 bases at J, with 14 bases between. CDR3 protein: CASRTGLGAYNEQFF. Here the CDR3 DNA reads TGTGCCAGCAGAACAGGGCTGGGGGCCTACAATGAGCAGTTCTTC.

V usage is TRBV18 and J usage is TRBJ1-1; D might be TRBD1 (6 bases). Trimming stripped 5 bases from V and 0 bases from J, with 10 bases between. The CDR3 covers 14 residues. Germline V gives CDR1 KGHSH, CDR2 LQKENI. CDR3: CASSTGTMNTEAFF. DNA for the CDR3: TGTGCCAGCTCAACGGGGACAATGAACACTGAAGCTTTCTTT.

In this sample, this clone turned up many times. This rearrangement joins TRBV28 to TRBJ1-1; D remains ambiguous. From germline, CDR1 is MDHEN and CDR2 SYDVKM. V lost 8 bases, J lost 4 bases, and 11 bases lay in between. This CDR3 has 12 residues. CDR3 protein: CASSEAITEAFF. The CDR3 DNA reads TGTGCCAGCTCAGAGGCTATCACTGAAGCTTTCTTT.

This clone has a single count. The V call is TRBV5-5, the J call TRBJ2-7; 12 bases align to TRBD2. The CDR3 loop spans 16 amino acids. Germline lookup yields CDR1 SGHKS and CDR2 YYEKEE (reference sequence). V lost 3 bases, J lost 4 bases, and 8 bases stayed unmatched. The CDR3 sequence: CASSSGLAGGPYEQYF. CDR3 DNA: TGTGCCAGCAGCTCTGGGCTAGCGGGGGGGCCTTACGAGCAGTACTTC.

The V call is TRBV7-9, the J call TRBJ1-6; D gene uncertain. Deletions cut 4 bases from V and 10 bases from J, with 20 bases between. This CDR3 region has 16 residues. Germline lookup yields CDR1 SEHNR and CDR2 FQNEAQ (reference sequence). DNA of the CDR3: TGTGCCAGCAGCTCACGAGGGCCAGATGATATATCACCCCTCCACTTT. It translates to CASSSRGPDDISPLHF.

This clone was counted a few times. This chain joins TRBV5-4 and TRBJ2-1; 13 bases are shared with TRBD2. The CDR3 extends over 17 amino acids. The V gene end was trimmed by 4 bases and the J gene end by 3 bases; junction bases not matched to a gene: 7. The germline CDR1 and CDR2 sequences are SGHNT and YYREEE (reference sequence). The CDR3 nucleotides read TGTGCCAGCAGCCGCGGGACTAGCGGGACCCACTACAATGAGCAGTTCTTC. This encodes CASSRGTSGTHYNEQFF.

This clone was counted only a few times. The chain joins TRBV29-1 to TRBJ1-1, with 8 bases that match TRBD1. The trim removed 6 bases at V and 5 bases at J, leaving 11 bases unmatched. In germline, CDR1 is SQVTM, CDR2 ANQGSEA. The CDR3 is 14 residues long. CDR3: CSVDRGQGPTEAFF. The CDR3 nucleotides read TGCAGCGTCGATCGTGGACAGGGACCTACTGAAGCTTTCTTT.

The chain couples TRBV7-2 to TRBJ2-2; tentative D call: TRBD1 (6 bases). CDR1 SGHTA and CDR2 FQGNSA come from the germline V gene. The CDR3 extends over 14 amino acids. With 5 bases removed from V and 3 bases from J, the gap between germline ends came to 10 bases. The CDR3 loop reads CASSVQGYTGELFF. The CDR3 DNA is TGTGCCAGCAGCGTACAGGGATACACCGGGGAGCTGTTTTTT.

This chain connects TRBV5-1 to TRBJ1-4, with 9 bases fitting TRBD1. The CDR3 runs 18 residues. J lost 8 bases, V lost 2 bases, and 16 bases had no gene match. The germline V gene has CDR1 SGHRS and CDR2 YFSETQ. The CDR3 DNA is TGCGCCAGCAGCTTTGCCGGGACAGGGCGACCTTGGGAGGAAAAACTGTTTTTT. Translation gives CASSFAGTGRPWEEKLFF.

V gene TRBV4-1 combines with J gene TRBJ2-1, with 10 bases aligning to TRBD2. V lost 0 bases and J lost 13; bases outside the gene matches: 6. The CDR3 covers 14 residues. Germline CDR1 and CDR2: MGHRA and YSYEKL. In DNA form, the CDR3 reads TGCGCCAGCAGCCAAGAGCTAGCGGGGGATATACAGTTCTTC. Its translation is CASSQELAGDIQFF.

About this clone: At one boundary the junction diverges from the germline segment, which might be a read error. This chain joins TRBV6-1 and TRBJ2-3; TRBD2 matches at 9 bases. The CDR3 has 13 residues. The germline V gene has CDR1 MNHNS and CDR2 SASEGT. This CDR3 reads CASSATAGTSSFF. In nucleotides, the CDR3 is TGTGCCAGCAGTGCCACGGCCGGGACTAGCAGTTTTTTT.

This clone has a handful of counts. The chain couples TRBV7-2 to TRBJ2-1, with 10 bases that match TRBD2. This CDR3 spans 18 amino acids. J was trimmed by 6 bases and V by 5 bases; bases with no gene match: 16. Germline values: CDR1 SGHTA, CDR2 FQGNSA. The CDR3 loop reads CASSAARLSGGAINEQFF. CDR3 bases: TGTGCCAGCAGCGCAGCCCGCCTCAGCGGGGGGGCCATCAATGAGCAGTTCTTC.

This clone was seen a few times. The V call is TRBV6-1, the J call TRBJ1-2; D perhaps matches TRBD1 (5 bases). The CDR3 loop spans 14 amino acids. Per germline, CDR1 MNHNS and CDR2 SASEGT. The V and J ends lost 4 bases and 5 bases respectively, with 14 bases between them. DNA of the CDR3: TGTGCCAGCAGTGTAGTCGGCCGGACATATGGCTACACCTTC. This sequence encodes CASSVVGRTYGYTF.

This clone was counted ten times or more. The V call is TRBV6-1, the J call TRBJ2-4; D possibly corresponds to TRBD2 (7 bases). V was shortened by 4 bases and J by 7 bases, with 14 bases between the two germline ends. This CDR3 comprises 14 residues. Germline assignment: CDR1 MNHNS and CDR2 SASEGT. CDR3 protein: CASSGGRGVNIQYF. CDR3 DNA: TGTGCCAGCAGTGGGGGGAGGGGGGTCAACATTCAGTACTTC.

V usage is TRBV5-1 and J usage is TRBJ2-2; a possible D gene is TRBD2 (6 bases). The V end was cut by 2 bases, the J end by 0 bases, with 11 bases between. Germline V CDR1 and CDR2: SGHRS, YFSETQ. The CDR3 totals 16 residues. The CDR3 loop is CASSLRGAANTGELFF. The CDR3 DNA reads TGCGCCAGCAGCTTACGCGGGGCCGCGAACACCGGGGAGCTGTTTTTT.